The 15 T cell receptor beta chains below come from one sample, sequenced in a study of breast tumors, draining lymph nodes, adjacent tissues. TCRdb analysed the multiplex PCR reads with MiXCR anew, one entry per CDR3 protein. The sample has about 130,000 distinct CDR3 sequences; 21% are singletons. Axillary draining lymph nodes of breast cancer patients supplied the node samples. The sequencing input was axillary lymph node tissue. These receptors were obtained from a female donor with breast cancer. Some clones in this sample may be carry-over from other donors' samples.

This clonotype was picked up a small number of times. The J gene is TRBJ1-6, the V gene TRBV28, with 11 bases lining up with TRBD1. This CDR3 comprises 15 residues. The V gene's germline CDR1 is MDHEN and CDR2 SYDVKM. V lost 5 bases to trimming and J lost 9 bases; unmatched junction nucleotides: 6. The CDR3 sequence is CASSLPGQGGSPLHF. The CDR3 bases are TGTGCCAGCAGTCTTCCGGGACAGGGGGGTTCACCCCTCCACTTT.

As concerns this clonotype: Germline and junction disagree at one end, which may indicate a read error. The V gene is TRBV6-5, the J gene TRBJ1-2, with D maybe TRBD1 (5 bases). The germline V gene has CDR1 MNHEY and CDR2 SVGAGI. CDR3 length: 13 residues. The CDR3 sequence is CPSSPQGWGGYTF. CDR3 in DNA: TGTCCCAGCAGTCCGCAGGGCTGGGGTGGCTACACCTTC.

For this clonotype: Sequence at one end of the junction differs from germline and may be a read error. This chain connects TRBV28 to TRBJ2-7; the match to TRBD2 covers 13 bases. Germline V gives CDR1 MDHEN, CDR2 SYDVKM. The CDR3 sequence is 15 residues long. This chain's CDR3 is CVSGLTSGGTYEQYF. The CDR3 region has the DNA TGTGTCAGCGGATTGACTAGCGGGGGGACCTACGAGCAGTACTTC.

This clonotype has only a few counts. The CDR3 does not close with the conserved phenylalanine or tryptophan, likely indicating a read error. This rearrangement joins TRBV30 to TRBJ2-5; 10 nucleotides line up with TRBD2. The germline V gene encodes CDR1 GTSNPN and CDR2 SVGIG (reference sequence). The J segment lost 1 base and the V segment lost 2 bases, leaving 4 bases of the junction unmatched. The CDR3 is 15 amino acids. DNA for the CDR3: TGTGCCTGGAGTAGGCTAGCGGGAGTCCAAGAGACCCAGTACCTC. Its protein is CAWSRLAGVQETQYL.

Comment on this clonotype: This may stem from a read error, because a much larger clone lies one nucleotide away. The chain employs TRBV2 and TRBJ2-1; the D gene could be TRBD1 or TRBD2 (5 bases each). The CDR3 spans 13 residues. Germline CDR1 is SNHLY and CDR2 is FYNNEI. CDR3 sequence reads: CASSTGTAKERFF. CDR3 coding DNA: TGTGCCAGCAGCACCGGGACGGCGAAGGAGCGGTTCTTC.

This clonotype was counted ten times or more. The chain has TRBV19 and TRBJ2-1; 8 bases align to TRBD1. There are 15 residues in the CDR3. Germline V gene data show CDR1 as LNHDA and CDR2 as SQIVND (reference sequence). V dropped 1 base and J dropped 3; count of bases not matched to a gene: 2. For the CDR3, the DNA is TGTGCCAGTAGTATAGCAGGGGGCCTCTACAATGAGCAGTTCTTC. This translates into CASSIAGGLYNEQFF.

The table lists this clonotype with many counts. The genes are TRBV4-1 and TRBJ2-1, with 14 nucleotides matching TRBD2. There are 14 residues in the CDR3. Germline lookup yields CDR1 MGHRA and CDR2 YSYEKL. Trimming removed 5 bases from V and 9 bases from J; junction bases left unmatched: 3. The chain's CDR3 is CASSGTSGSIEQFF. CDR3 DNA: TGCGCCAGCAGCGGGACTAGCGGGAGCATTGAGCAGTTCTTC.

This clonotype appeared a few times. A read error is possible here, since a much larger clone lies one base away. The chain links TRBV9 to TRBJ2-7; the match to TRBD2 covers 14 bases. V was clipped by 2 bases and J by 4 bases; unmatched bases: 11. Germline V gene sequence: CDR1 SGDLS, CDR2 YYNGEE. The CDR3 has 18 residues. CDR3 sequence: CASSVGTSGGRERYEQYF. For the CDR3, the DNA is TGTGCCAGCAGCGTCGGGACTAGCGGGGGAAGGGAGCGGTACGAGCAGTACTTC.

Regarding this clonotype: A read error is possible here, since a much larger clone lies one base away. This sequence joins TRBV27 and TRBJ2-3; possibly TRBD2 for D (6 bases). CDR3 size: 13 residues. Looked up from germline, CDR1 is MNHEY and CDR2 is SMNVEV (reference sequence). CDR3 amino acids: CASSLTREDTLYF. The CDR3 nucleotides are TGTGCCAGCAGTTTGACGCGGGAAGATACGCTGTATTTT.

This clonotype was counted many times. The chain links TRBV7-6 to TRBJ2-3; maybe TRBD2 (6 bases). CDR1 and CDR2 (germline): SGHVS, FNYEAQ. The CDR3 spans 17 residues. Trimming shortened V by 8 bases and J by 3 bases, and 24 bases separated the two germline ends. In nucleotides, the CDR3 is TGTGCCAGCTCGACCGGGCGAACCGGGAGCACAACAGATACGCAGTATTTT. This translates into CASSTGRTGSTTDTQYF.

Only a few counts were recorded for this clonotype. The chain combines TRBV12-3 or TRBV12-4 with TRBJ2-3; TRBD1 is a possible D gene (6 bases). This CDR3 has 14 residues. Between the trimmed V and J ends, which lost 7 bases and 6 bases, there was a span of 17 bases. This chain's CDR3 is CASTTGFGTDTQYF. The CDR3 DNA follows: TGTGCCAGCACTACAGGGTTCGGGACGGATACGCAGTATTTT.

The table lists this clonotype with many counts. The gene calls are TRBV20-1 and TRBJ1-5; D is possibly TRBD1 (6 bases). The CDR3 length is 13 residues. Trimming removed 4 bases from V and 7 bases from J, with 14 bases in between. Germline lookup yields CDR1 DFQATT and CDR2 SNEGSKA (reference sequence). The CDR3 protein is CSAIQGDGQPQHF. CDR3 nucleotide sequence: TGCAGTGCTATACAGGGAGACGGCCAGCCCCAGCATTTT.

In its sample, this clonotype was seen a few times. Being one base from a much bigger clone, this may be a read error. This CDR3 is CAWSVGQGVAPLHF. CDR3 nucleotide sequence: TGTGCCTGGAGTGTGGGACAGGGGGTTGCACCCCTCCACTTT. The rearrangement joins TRBV30 to TRBJ1-6, with 11 bases identical to TRBD1. Looked up from germline, CDR1 is GTSNPN and CDR2 is SVGIG (reference sequence). The CDR3 spans 14 residues. V lost 0 bases and J lost 11; bases outside the gene matches: 3.

This clonotype was detected many times. This chain connects TRBV19 to TRBJ2-2, with D hard to call. V was cut by 3 bases and J by 2 bases, with 10 bases left in between. The CDR3 sequence is 15 residues long. Germline CDR1 reads LNHDA; CDR2 reads SQIVND (reference sequence). The CDR3 DNA reads as TGTGCCAGTAGTATTTCGGCAGAAAACACCGGGGAGCTGTTTTTT. This gives the protein CASSISAENTGELFF.

Concerning this clonotype itself: A much more abundant neighbour one base away suggests this may be a read error. The chain carries TRBV12-3 or TRBV12-4 and TRBJ2-7; 8 positions match TRBD1. The CDR3 length is 13 residues. The CDR3 sequence: CANSRDRGGEQYF. CDR3 nucleotides: TGTGCCAACAGTCGCGACAGGGGAGGCGAGCAGTACTTC.